Below, 20 T cell receptor beta chains from the same sample are listed, as sequenced in a study of cytomegalovirus exposure and HLA in healthy donors. It was with 60 Vbeta and 13 Jbeta primers that the PCR ran. Assay: immunoSEQ multiplex PCR; the TCRdb copy retains only in-frame clones and omits some. The profile covers 85,000 to 95,000 clones, with approximately 57% appearing a single time and under 8% taken by the ten largest. The material sequenced was PBMCs. The origin of the receptors is a woman under 40 in good health and CMV-seronegative.

The chain joins TRBV19 to TRBJ2-6; weak D call: TRBD1 (6 bases). Germline values: CDR1 LNHDA, CDR2 SQIVND (reference sequence). The CDR3 runs to 14 residues. The ends were cut back, 9 bases at V and 0 bases at J, with 9 bases in the middle. The chain's CDR3 is CASTGNSGANVLTF. CDR3 in DNA: TGTGCCAGCACAGGGAACTCTGGGGCCAACGTCCTGACTTTC.

Written as DNA, the CDR3 is TGTGCCAGCAGCTCGACAGGGCCCCAGCATTTT. It yields the protein CASSSTGPQHF. The J gene is TRBJ1-5, the V gene TRBV7-6; TRBD1 is a possible D gene (6 bases). This CDR3 region has 11 residues. The germline V gene has CDR1 SGHVS and CDR2 FNYEAQ. The germline V and J ends were trimmed by 4 bases and 9 bases, with 7 bases remaining between them.

The rearrangement links TRBV6-5 to TRBJ2-5; D is perhaps TRBD2 (6 bases). Trimming removed 5 bases at V and 9 bases at J, with 19 bases between. The germline V gene has CDR1 MNHEY and CDR2 SVGAGI. The CDR3 extends over 14 amino acids. CDR3 coding DNA: TGTGCCAGCAGTACCCCCGGGAGCGGCACGGCCCAGTACTTC. It translates to CASSTPGSGTAQYF.

This clone was recorded only once. J is TRBJ1-6 and V is TRBV2, with D tentatively TRBD1 (5 bases). V was trimmed by 4 bases and J by 4 bases, leaving 14 bases between them. CDR1 is SNHLY, CDR2 FYNNEI, per germline. The CDR3 extends over 16 amino acids. The CDR3 DNA sequence: TGTGCCAGCAGTGGCCCGGGGGGACGGTATAATTCACCCCTCCACTTT. Translated: CASSGPGGRYNSPLHF. The full variable domain, in which reference TRBV2 and TRBJ1-6 provide the parts outside the CDR3, is EPEVTQTPSHQVTQMGQEVILRCVPISNHLYFYWYRQILGQKVEFLVSFYNNEISEKSEIFDDQFSVERPDGSNFTLKIRSTKLEDSAMYFCASSGPGGRYNSPLHFGNGTRLTVT.

The chain couples TRBV28 to TRBJ2-1; 8 nucleotides agree with TRBD1. V was pared by 3 bases and J by 4 bases, with 2 bases of the junction left unmatched. This CDR3 comprises 14 residues. Germline CDR1 reads MDHEN; CDR2 reads SYDVKM. CDR3 sequence: CASSLTGEYNEQFF. The CDR3 DNA follows: TGTGCCAGCAGTTTGACAGGGGAGTACAATGAGCAGTTCTTC.

This clone was detected a few times. CDR3 in amino acids: CASSLVVGTQGLAGGEQFF. Here the CDR3 DNA reads TGTGCCAGCAGCTTAGTAGTGGGGACCCAGGGACTAGCGGGTGGTGAGCAGTTCTTC. J is TRBJ2-1 and V is TRBV7-8; 12 bases map to TRBD2. Germline V gene lookup returns CDR1 SGHVS and CDR2 FQNEAQ. The junction had 16 bases not matched to a gene; V was cut back by 1 base and J by 9 bases. The CDR3 totals 19 residues.

The chain employs TRBV19 and TRBJ2-5; TRBD2 aligns across 9 bases. Germline V gives CDR1 LNHDA, CDR2 SQIVND (reference sequence). The CDR3 loop spans 15 amino acids. V was clipped by 5 bases and J by 4 bases; unmatched bases: 8. The CDR3 coding sequence is TGTGCCAGTAGTCCCCAGCGGGGGGTTGGAGAGACCCAGTACTTC. It codes for CASSPQRGVGETQYF.

The gene calls are TRBV10-2 and TRBJ2-7; TRBD1 might be the D (6 bases). CDR1 is WSHSY, CDR2 SAAADI, per germline. The V and J ends lost 6 bases and 6 bases respectively, with 18 bases between them. The CDR3 has 14 amino acids. CDR3 sequence (DNA): TGCGCCAGCAGGAAGGAGCTACAGGGAGTCGAGCAGTACTTC. Its translation: CASRKELQGVEQYF.

The chain carries TRBV7-2 and TRBJ2-3; 9 nucleotides align to TRBD2. The CDR3 covers 16 residues. The V and J ends lost 4 bases and 6 bases, in that order; junction bases with no gene match: 11. Germline loops: CDR1 SGHTA, CDR2 FQGNSA. The CDR3 DNA follows: TGTGCCAGCAGCTCCAGACTAGCGGACCTCGGGGATACGCAGTATTTT. Translating it yields CASSSRLADLGDTQYF.

The chain recombines TRBV5-6 with TRBJ2-1, with D maybe TRBD1 (5 bases). The V end lost 2 bases, the J end lost 2 bases, and 11 bases lay between the germline ends. CDR3 length: 15 residues. The germline V gene encodes CDR1 SGHDT and CDR2 YYEEEE. The CDR3 DNA is TGTGCCAGCAGCTTCTATGACAGTACCTACAATGAGCAGTTCTTC. Encoded protein: CASSFYDSTYNEQFF.

This chain connects TRBV7-9 to TRBJ1-1, with TRBD1 matching over 10 bases. Unmatched junction bases numbered 1, after V lost 5 bases and J lost 4 bases. The CDR3 loop spans 13 amino acids. Germline V gives CDR1 SEHNR, CDR2 FQNEAQ (reference sequence). CDR3: CASSRQGATEAFF. CDR3 DNA sequence: TGTGCCAGCAGCCGACAGGGGGCCACTGAAGCTTTCTTT.

This chain joins TRBV5-4 and TRBJ1-1; a weak D match, TRBD1 (6 bases). The CDR3 has 15 amino acids. Trimming took off 7 bases at V and 0 bases at J, with 16 bases between the two ends. In germline, CDR1 is SGHNT, CDR2 YYREEE (reference sequence). The CDR3 nucleotides are TGTGCCAGCGGACTCGGGGGGCCATTGAACACTGAAGCTTTCTTT. This gives the protein CASGLGGPLNTEAFF.

This chain links TRBV4-1 with TRBJ2-7; 10 nucleotides line up with TRBD2. The CDR3 is 17 amino acids. Germline V gives CDR1 MGHRA, CDR2 YSYEKL. J gave up 4 bases and V 5 bases, and 14 bases lay outside the gene matches. The CDR3 DNA reads TGCGCCAGCAGCTCCACCCCCATTAGCGGGAGGAGGTACGAGCAGTACTTC. It specifies CASSSTPISGRRYEQYF.

This rearrangement joins TRBV6-1 to TRBJ2-7, with TRBD1 matching 7 bases. J was trimmed by 2 bases and V by 6 bases; bases with no gene match: 10. The CDR3 loop spans 15 amino acids. Germline CDR1 MNHNS, CDR2 SASEGT. The CDR3 here is CASSLNKQGAYEQYF. The CDR3 bases are TGTGCCAGCAGCCTAAACAAGCAGGGGGCCTACGAGCAGTACTTC.

V gene TRBV30 combines with J gene TRBJ2-6; D possibly corresponds to TRBD2 (5 bases). The V gene's germline CDR1 is GTSNPN and CDR2 SVGIG (reference sequence). CDR3 size: 16 residues. Trimming shortened V by 0 bases and J by 0 bases, and 9 bases separated the two germline ends. The CDR3, as DNA: TGTGCCTGGAGTGTACCCGGACTCTCTGGGGCCAACGTCCTGACTTTC. This encodes CAWSVPGLSGANVLTF.

The rearrangement links TRBV7-6 to TRBJ2-2; D may be TRBD1 (6 bases). Germline CDR1 is SGHVS and CDR2 is FNYEAQ. V was cut by 7 bases and J by 4 bases, with 13 bases left in between. This CDR3 has 14 amino acids. CDR3 in amino acids: CASTSWDITGELFF. CDR3 DNA: TGTGCCAGCACCTCGTGGGACATCACCGGGGAGCTGTTTTTT. The full variable domain, completed using reference TRBV7-6 and TRBJ2-2, is GAGVSQSPRYKVTKRGQDVALRCDPISGHVSLYWYRQALGQGPEFLTYFNYEAQQDKSGLPNDRFSAERPEGSISTLTIQRTEQRDSAMYRCASTSWDITGELFFGEGSRLTVL.

This clone has more than one count but fewer than ten. J is TRBJ2-1 and V is TRBV19; TRBD1 matches 7 bases. The CDR3 is 14 amino acids. After removal of 9 bases from V and 0 bases from J, the junction contained 5 bases not matched to a gene. Per the germline V gene, CDR1 is LNHDA and CDR2 is SQIVND (reference sequence). The CDR3 protein is CASHPGGSYNEQFF. CDR3 bases: TGTGCCAGCCATCCAGGGGGCTCCTACAATGAGCAGTTCTTC.

The rearrangement joins TRBV2 to TRBJ2-3; 10 bases are a match to TRBD2. The CDR3 has 16 amino acids. With V trimmed by 7 bases and J by 2 bases, 9 bases remained unmatched. Germline V CDR1 and CDR2: SNHLY, FYNNEI. This CDR3 is CASTLTSGYSTDTQYF. The CDR3 nucleotides are TGTGCCAGCACCTTGACTAGCGGGTACTCCACAGATACGCAGTATTTT.

This chain joins TRBV7-8 and TRBJ1-5; a weak D match, TRBD1 (5 bases). Germline assignment: CDR1 SGHVS and CDR2 FQNEAQ. Trimming shortened V by 0 bases and J by 5 bases, and 11 bases separated the two germline ends. The CDR3 spans 15 residues. The CDR3 is CASSLAGGAYQPQHF. The CDR3 coding sequence is TGTGCCAGCAGCTTAGCCGGTGGGGCATATCAGCCCCAGCATTTT. The whole variable domain, remainder taken from reference TRBV7-8 and TRBJ1-5, is GAGVSQSPRYKVAKRGQDVALRCDPISGHVSLFWYQQALGQGPEFLTYFQNEAQLDKSGLPSDRFFAERPEGSVSTLKIQRTQQEDSAVYLCASSLAGGAYQPQHFGDGTRLSIL.

The chain couples TRBV6-5 to TRBJ1-6, with a weak D call TRBD1 (5 bases). V lost 0 bases, J lost 3 bases, and 6 bases lay in between. This CDR3 has 15 amino acids. The V gene's germline CDR1 is MNHEY and CDR2 SVGAGI. The CDR3, as DNA: TGTGCCAGCAGTTACTCGGGACTCTATAATTCACCCCTCCACTTT. Translation gives CASSYSGLYNSPLHF.